This TCR beta chain appears in the sequencing data of a study of blood T cells in healthy people across ages. Notes on the study in general: Nothing was known about donor CMV status, and this possibly confounded expanded clonotype changes.

Each sample gave at least 6.5 million isolated PBMCs. Only a few counts were recorded for this clonotype. The antigen remains undetermined. V lost 4 bases to trimming and J lost 9 bases; unmatched junction nucleotides: 9. The CDR3 covers 15 residues. CDR1 MNHNS and CDR2 SASEGT come from the germline V gene. It was with a sample-barcoded 5' primer and a J-beta primer mix that a second PCR of about 6 to 11 cycles was run. Each cDNA was tagged by a template-switch adaptor containing 12 random nucleotides. Each of the samples gave a minimum of 2.5 million paired-end reads that contained CDR3. MiXCR, applied by TCRdb to the 5' RACE reads, yields one record per CDR3 protein. The sample consists of 920,000 or so distinct CDR3 sequences, 40% to 55% of them appearing once.

What was sequenced was blood. V usage is TRBV6-1 and J usage is TRBJ2-7, with 13 bases matching TRBD2. This sequence was found in a woman aged 60-75 years in good health. CDR3 amino acids: CASSVTSGRSIAQYF. The CDR3 region has the DNA TGTGCCAGCAGTGTGACTAGCGGGAGGTCAATTGCGCAGTACTTC.